One and the same sample provided the 30 T cell receptor beta chains below, sequenced in a study of identifying expanded T cells in peripheral blood. Sequenced by immunoSEQ multiplex PCR; TCRdb stores in-frame clones only, minus some. Of about 130,000 clones detected, roughly 90% appear once; the ten largest clones hold 7.5% to 8.5%. The sequencing sample was made of blood. These TCRs come from a person aged 18 to 75 in good health.

CDR3 in DNA: TGTGCCAGCAGCCTAATAGGCGGGAGTATTTACGAGCAGTACTTC. It codes for CASSLIGGSIYEQYF. The chain carries TRBV11-1 and TRBJ2-7, with TRBD2 identical over 7 bases. The CDR3 runs 15 residues. The trim removed 5 bases at V and 4 bases at J, leaving 11 bases unmatched. The germline V gene encodes CDR1 SGHAT and CDR2 FQDESV (reference sequence).

The rearrangement links TRBV11-2 to TRBJ1-5; maybe TRBD1 (5 bases). Germline CDR1 SGHAT, CDR2 FQNNGV. V lost 6 bases and J lost 0, with 15 bases in between. The length of the CDR3 is 16 residues. CDR3 nucleotide sequence: TGTGCCAGCAGGGGGCAGGACCTACATAGCAATCAGCCCCAGCATTTT. It translates to CASRGQDLHSNQPQHF.

The chain joins TRBV6-1 to TRBJ1-6; 7 bases align to TRBD1. Unmatched junction bases numbered 9, after V lost 6 bases and J lost 7 bases. CDR1 and CDR2 (germline): MNHNS, SASEGT. This CDR3 spans 15 amino acids. The CDR3 loop is CASRQGTVENSPLHF. Written as DNA, the CDR3 is TGTGCCAGCAGACAAGGGACAGTCGAGAATTCACCCCTCCACTTT.

CDR3: CASSLNVNTEAFF. The CDR3 DNA reads as TGTGCCAGCAGCTTAAATGTAAACACTGAAGCTTTCTTT. V is TRBV7-3 and J is TRBJ1-1; D gene uncertain. The CDR3 has 13 residues. The germline V gene encodes CDR1 SGHTA and CDR2 FQGTGA. Trimming left V 1 base short and J 2 bases short, with 5 bases between.

V is TRBV11-1 and J is TRBJ2-5, with D possibly called TRBD1 or TRBD2 (6 bases each). The CDR3 runs 15 residues. Trimming stripped 5 bases from V and 5 bases from J, with 18 bases between. Germline values: CDR1 SGHAT, CDR2 FQDESV (reference sequence). The CDR3 bases are TGTGCCAGCAGCCTCAGGGGAGGAGCGGGCGAGACCCAGTACTTC. Protein: CASSLRGGAGETQYF.

J is TRBJ2-2 and V is TRBV9, with a weak D call TRBD2 (7 bases). CDR3 length equals 15 residues. Trimming took off 5 bases at V and 4 bases at J, with 15 bases between the two ends. Germline values: CDR1 SGDLS, CDR2 YYNGEE. CDR3 coding DNA: TGTGCCAGCAGTGAGCGGAGGGGGGGCACCGGGGAGCTGTTTTTT. Residues: CASSERRGGTGELFF.

The gene calls are TRBV18 and TRBJ2-7, with unresolved D. V lost 2 bases and J 9 bases, leaving 20 bases between the germline ends. CDR1 KGHSH and CDR2 LQKENI come from the germline V gene. CDR3 length: 15 amino acids. In DNA, the CDR3 is TGTGCCAGCTCACCAGTTGACGGATCTCCTACGGCGCAGTACTTC. Its protein is CASSPVDGSPTAQYF.

This clone was observed a single time. The chain joins TRBV6-5 to TRBJ1-1; D remains ambiguous. The CDR3 has 13 amino acids. With 7 bases removed from V and 3 bases from J, the gap between germline ends came to 12 bases. The germline CDR1 and CDR2 sequences are MNHEY and SVGAGI. Here the CDR3 reads CASNLLEDTEAFF. The CDR3 DNA is TGTGCCAGCAATCTCCTGGAGGACACTGAAGCTTTCTTT.

The chain combines TRBV7-7 with TRBJ2-2; 8 bases match TRBD1. The CDR3 is 13 amino acids. V lost 5 bases, J lost 5 bases, and 1 base stayed unmatched. Germline CDR1 and CDR2: SSHAT and FNYEAQ (reference sequence). The DNA for the CDR3 is TGTGCCAGCAGCCGGACAGGGACCGGGGAGCTGTTTTTT. Translated: CASSRTGTGELFF.

The V call is TRBV6-5, the J call TRBJ2-5; possibly TRBD2 for D (6 bases). V shed 4 bases and J shed 0 bases, with 9 bases lying between them. This CDR3 spans 14 amino acids. Germline V CDR1 and CDR2: MNHEY, SVGAGI. The CDR3 DNA is TGTGCCAGCAGTTTAGGAGGGTACCAAGAGACCCAGTACTTC. Protein product: CASSLGGYQETQYF.

The chain combines TRBV7-2 with TRBJ2-7; 8 nucleotides match TRBD1. With V trimmed by 9 bases and J by 4 bases, 8 bases remained unmatched. CDR1 and CDR2 (germline): SGHTA, FQGNSA. The CDR3 is 13 residues long. CDR3 nucleotides: TGTGCCAGTGGACAGGGTGATAGGTACGAGCAGTACTTC. Its protein is CASGQGDRYEQYF.

V is TRBV5-1 and J is TRBJ2-1; 8 bases map to TRBD1. Germline loops: CDR1 SGHRS, CDR2 YFSETQ. J was trimmed by 2 bases and V by 8 bases; bases with no gene match: 9. This CDR3 has 15 amino acids. CDR3 protein: CASAIGQGPYNEQFF. CDR3 sequence (DNA): TGCGCCAGTGCGATAGGACAGGGACCCTACAATGAGCAGTTCTTC.

The rearrangement joins TRBV6-1 to TRBJ1-5, with D perhaps matching TRBD1 (6 bases). Germline V gives CDR1 MNHNS, CDR2 SASEGT. V lost 6 bases and J 7 bases, leaving 19 bases between the germline ends. This CDR3 comprises 15 residues. CDR3 DNA: TGTGCCAGCAGAGCCGGGGGCCCGTCTTCCCAGCCCCAGCATTTT. This encodes CASRAGGPSSQPQHF.

The chain employs TRBV5-4 and TRBJ1-2; 7 bases line up with TRBD1. V dropped 4 bases and J dropped 2; count of bases not matched to a gene: 5. CDR3 size: 14 residues. Germline values: CDR1 SGHNT, CDR2 YYREEE (reference sequence). The CDR3 loop is CASSPGQVNYGYTF. In nucleotides, the CDR3 is TGTGCCAGCAGCCCCGGACAGGTCAACTATGGCTACACCTTC. Together with reference TRBV5-4 and TRBJ1-2, the CDR3 gives the full variable domain: ETGVTQSPTHLIKTRGQQVTLRCSSQSGHNTVSWYQQALGQGPQFIFQYYREEENGRGNFPPRFSGLQFPNYSSELNVNALELDDSALYLCASSPGQVNYGYTFGSGTRLTVV.

CDR3 sequence: CASRVGQAAMNTEAFF. The CDR3 DNA reads as TGTGCCAGCAGGGTCGGACAGGCTGCCATGAACACTGAAGCTTTCTTT. The gene calls are TRBV7-2 and TRBJ1-1; 7 bases fit TRBD1. This CDR3 is built from 16 residues. V trimming: 6 bases; J trimming: 0 bases; junction bases outside the gene matches: 10. From germline, CDR1 is SGHTA and CDR2 FQGNSA.

The V and J genes are TRBV14 and TRBJ2-7, with 7 bases lining up with TRBD1. This CDR3 region has 14 residues. V shed 4 bases, J shed 7 bases, and the junction held 10 bases outside the gene matches. The germline V gene has CDR1 SGHDN and CDR2 FVKESK. The CDR3 nucleotides are TGTGCCAGCAGCCGATCGGGACAGCGTAGTGAGCAGTACTTC. The encoded protein is CASSRSGQRSEQYF.

In its sample, this clone was seen a few times. This chain uses TRBV7-9 with TRBJ2-1; D remains unclear. This CDR3 region has 10 residues. V was pared by 5 bases and J by 11 bases, with 7 bases between. CDR1 SEHNR and CDR2 FQNEAQ come from the germline V gene (reference sequence). CDR3 DNA sequence: TGTGCCAGCAGCCCGGTGAAGCAGTTCTTC. Translation gives CASSPVKQFF.

J is TRBJ1-1 and V is TRBV7-8, with D possibly matching TRBD1 (6 bases). Germline loops: CDR1 SGHVS, CDR2 FQNEAQ. This CDR3 is built from 13 residues. Deletions cut 3 bases from V and 2 bases from J, with 7 bases between. DNA for the CDR3: TGTGCCAGCAGCTTCAGGGGCAACACTGAAGCTTTCTTT. This sequence encodes CASSFRGNTEAFF. The whole variable domain, remainder taken from reference TRBV7-8 and TRBJ1-1, is GAGVSQSPRYKVAKRGQDVALRCDPISGHVSLFWYQQALGQGPEFLTYFQNEAQLDKSGLPSDRFFAERPEGSVSTLKIQRTQQEDSAVYLCASSFRGNTEAFFGQGTRLTVV.

The chain employs TRBV6-6 and TRBJ1-1; D is unclear. CDR1 is MNHNY, CDR2 SVGAGI, per germline (reference sequence). The CDR3 length is 12 residues. The germline V and J ends were trimmed by 0 bases and 4 bases, with 3 bases remaining between them. CDR3 residues: CASSYSPTEAFF. Written as DNA, the CDR3 is TGTGCCAGCAGTTACTCACCCACTGAAGCTTTCTTT.

The chain is built from TRBV25-1 and TRBJ2-7; D remains unclear. CDR1 MGHDK and CDR2 SYGVNS come from the germline V gene. Trimming took off 5 bases at V and 4 bases at J, with 12 bases between the two ends. This CDR3 is 13 amino acids long. This CDR3 is CASSPGTDYEQYF. As DNA, the CDR3 is TGTGCCAGCAGTCCTGGTACGGATTACGAGCAGTACTTC.

This clone was detected only once. V and J are TRBV5-1 and TRBJ1-1; 7 bases map to TRBD1. Trimming at V came to 0 bases and at J to 0 bases, leaving 5 bases not matched to a gene. Germline V gene lookup returns CDR1 SGHRS and CDR2 YFSETQ. This CDR3 contains 16 residues. The CDR3 loop reads CASSLAGQVMNTEAFF. CDR3 in DNA: TGCGCCAGCAGCTTGGCAGGACAGGTTATGAACACTGAAGCTTTCTTT.

The rearrangement joins TRBV2 to TRBJ2-5, with D hard to call. Per germline, CDR1 SNHLY and CDR2 FYNNEI. The CDR3 extends over 12 amino acids. V was shortened by 8 bases and J by 1 base, with 8 bases between the two germline ends. The chain's CDR3 is CASSVVQETQYF. CDR3 coding DNA: TGTGCCAGCTCAGTGGTCCAAGAGACCCAGTACTTC.

This sequence joins TRBV10-2 and TRBJ2-5; D uncertain. CDR1 WSHSY and CDR2 SAAADI come from the germline V gene. V lost 7 bases and J 0 bases, leaving 15 bases between the germline ends. This CDR3 is built from 15 residues. CDR3: CASKPGQVNQETQYF. DNA for the CDR3: TGCGCCAGCAAACCTGGGCAGGTCAACCAAGAGACCCAGTACTTC.

Remarks on this clone: Just one base apart from a much larger clone, this may be a read error. This chain connects TRBV5-1 to TRBJ1-2; perhaps TRBD1 as D (5 bases). Germline V gene lookup returns CDR1 SGHRS and CDR2 YFSETQ. This CDR3 has 13 amino acids. CDR3 DNA sequence: TGCGCCAGCAGCCCCATTGACGGGTGGGGCTACATCTTC. Its protein product is CASSPIDGWGYIF. Using reference TRBV5-1 and TRBJ1-2 for the parts outside the CDR3, the full variable domain is KAGVTQTPRYLIKTRGQQVTLSCSPISGHRSVSWYQQTPGQGLQFLFEYFSETQRNKGNFPGRFSGRQFSNSRSEMNVSTLELGDSALYLCASSPIDGWGYIFGSGTRLTVV.

The chain has TRBV6-1 and TRBJ1-2; D gene ambiguous. V shed 5 bases and J shed 1 base, with 8 bases lying between them. Germline V gene lookup returns CDR1 MNHNS and CDR2 SASEGT. The CDR3 sequence is 13 residues long. The CDR3 nucleotides read TGTGCCAGCAGTACGACGGGTAACTATGGCTACACCTTC. Amino acid sequence: CASSTTGNYGYTF.

The chain combines TRBV5-4 with TRBJ1-4; D ambiguous. V was cut by 5 bases and J by 8 bases, with 16 bases left in between. Germline V CDR1 and CDR2: SGHNT, YYREEE (reference sequence). The CDR3 is 14 amino acids. The DNA of the CDR3 is TGTGCCAGCAGGACGGACCGATCTGGAGAAAAACTGTTTTTT. Amino acids: CASRTDRSGEKLFF.

The V gene is TRBV5-6, the J gene TRBJ1-3; D ambiguous. Trimming took 7 bases from V and 4 from J, leaving 15 bases between them. Germline lookup yields CDR1 SGHDT and CDR2 YYEEEE. There are 14 residues in the CDR3. The chain's CDR3 is CASSWVTVGNTIYF. As DNA, the CDR3 is TGTGCCAGCTCCTGGGTGACGGTCGGAAACACCATATATTTT.

The CDR3 loop reads CASSFWGFDEYSPLHF. CDR3 sequence (DNA): TGCGCCAGCAGCTTTTGGGGGTTCGACGAGTATTCACCCCTCCACTTT. This chain connects TRBV5-1 to TRBJ1-6; perhaps TRBD1 as D (5 bases). The length of the CDR3 is 16 residues. Germline V gene data show CDR1 as SGHRS and CDR2 as YFSETQ. V was shortened by 2 bases and J by 8 bases, with 17 bases between the two germline ends.

The J gene is TRBJ1-4, the V gene TRBV7-2; TRBD1 matches at 8 bases. The CDR3 has 18 residues. J was trimmed by 4 bases and V by 3 bases; bases with no gene match: 13. Germline loops: CDR1 SGHTA, CDR2 FQGNSA. The CDR3 loop is CASSLFSPKQGVNEKLFF. CDR3 nucleotides: TGTGCCAGCAGCTTGTTTAGCCCAAAACAGGGGGTTAATGAAAAACTGTTTTTT. Supplemented by reference TRBV7-2 and TRBJ1-4, the full variable domain reads GAGVSQSPSNKVTEKGKDVELRCDPISGHTALYWYRQSLGQGLEFLIYFQGNSAPDKSGLPSDRFSAERTGGSVSTLTIQRTQQEDSAVYLCASSLFSPKQGVNEKLFFGSGTQLSVL.

The chain is built from TRBV7-3 and TRBJ2-2; 12 bases map to TRBD2. The junction had 5 bases not matched to a gene; V was cut back by 5 bases and J by 4 bases. The CDR3 is 16 amino acids. The germline CDR1 and CDR2 sequences are SGHTA and FQGTGA. In nucleotides, the CDR3 is TGTGCCAGCAGCCCGCTAGCGGGAGGGGGCACCGGGGAGCTGTTTTTT. Residues: CASSPLAGGGTGELFF. Full variable domain (missing parts from reference TRBV7-3 and TRBJ2-2): GAGVSQTPSNKVTEKGKYVELRCDPISGHTALYWYRQSLGQGPEFLIYFQGTGAADDSGLPNDRFFAVRPEGSVSTLKIQRTERGDSAVYLCASSPLAGGGTGELFFGEGSRLTVL.